This paragraph covers one T cell receptor (beta chain) sequence. Its matching antigen is unknown. The data were taken from a study of blood T cells in healthy people across ages. Findings and caveats of the study: A roughly linear age-dependent decrease characterized TCR beta diversity per million T cells.

Combining a sample-barcoded 5' primer with a J-beta primer mix, a second PCR ran for roughly 7 to 11 cycles. Every sample gave at least 2.5 million paired-end reads containing CDR3. TCRdb independently ran MiXCR on the 5' RACE reads; one entry per CDR3 protein. The sample consists of hundreds of thousands of distinct CDR3 sequences, more than 55% of them appearing once. The germline gives CDR1 LGHDT, CDR2 YNNKEL (reference sequence). CDR3 length equals 13 residues. V was trimmed by 4 bases and J by 4 bases, leaving 9 bases between them. This sequence was found in a man aged 35 to 55 in good health. The sequenced sample was blood. V is TRBV3-1 and J is TRBJ2-3; D remains ambiguous. CDR3 amino acids: CASSPGQSDTQYF. CDR3 nucleotide sequence: TGTGCCAGCAGCCCTGGCCAGTCAGATACGCAGTATTTT.